A selection of T cell receptor beta chains follows, all from one sample in a study of shared clonotypes between healthy human individuals. Repertoires were generated with immunoSEQ multiplex PCR, while TCRdb's copy carries only in-frame clones and drops some. Counted here are 1.5 million to 2.5 million clones, about 95% occurring once; the ten biggest clones make up 1.2%. Sequenced material: naive CD8+ T cells sorted from blood. The receptors shown here come from a young man in good health. CDR3s include the opening cysteine and the closing phenylalanine or tryptophan. A D gene is named only where the DNA matches it firmly. Only some rows state a clone size, as once, few, many or a class for expanded clones.

clone_size j_call d_call v_call cdr3_aa cdr3_nt
NA TRBJ1-4 NA TRBV30 CAWSVTISNEKLFF TGTGCCTGGAGTGTGACAATAAGTAATGAAAAACTGTTTTTT
NA TRBJ1-2 NA TRBV4-1 CASQNTENYGYTF TGCGCCAGCCAAAACACTGAAAATTATGGCTACACCTTC
NA TRBJ2-5 TRBD2 TRBV12-5 CASGLVVAGPQETQYF TGTGCTAGTGGTTTGGTCGTAGCGGGGCCACAAGAGACCCAGTACTTC
NA TRBJ2-7 TRBD1 TRBV9 CASSVGQGPLDEQYF TGTGCCAGCAGCGTAGGACAGGGGCCCTTGGACGAGCAGTACTTC
NA TRBJ1-2 TRBD1 TRBV7-7 CASRPHRGREGDYGYTF TGTGCTAGCAGACCTCACAGGGGGCGCGAGGGGGACTATGGCTACACCTTC
NA TRBJ2-7 NA TRBV6-5 CASSYSLPLRYEQYF TGTGCCAGCAGTTACTCTTTACCGCTCCGCTACGAGCAGTACTTC
NA TRBJ2-2 NA TRBV7-6 CASSLLLSNTGELFF TGTGCCAGCAGCTTACTCCTTTCGAACACCGGGGAGCTGTTTTTT
NA TRBJ2-2 NA TRBV29-1 CSVEPEVGTGELFF TGCAGCGTTGAACCTGAGGTGGGGACCGGGGAGCTGTTTTTT
NA TRBJ2-1 NA TRBV19 CASSIGVGYNEQFF TGTGCCAGTAGTATAGGGGTCGGTTACAATGAGCAGTTCTTC
NA TRBJ1-1 NA TRBV7-9 CASSLGDGMNTEAFF TGTGCCAGCAGCTTAGGGGACGGGATGAACACTGAAGCTTTCTTT
NA TRBJ2-5 NA TRBV11-2 CASSRPGGGEYQETQYF TGTGCCAGCAGCCGCCCCGGCGGCGGGGAGTACCAAGAGACCCAGTACTTC
once TRBJ2-7 TRBD2 TRBV4-1 CASSQDLSGVTSGHYEQYF TGCGCCAGCAGCCAAGATCTGTCAGGGGTGACTAGCGGGCATTACGAGCAGTACTTC
NA TRBJ2-4 TRBD2 TRBV19 CASSVAGGKNIQYF TGTGCCAGTAGCGTAGCGGGAGGAAAAAACATTCAGTACTTC
NA TRBJ1-1 NA TRBV28 CASSLTRNTEAFF TGTGCCAGCAGCCTAACAAGGAACACTGAAGCTTTCTTT
NA TRBJ1-1 NA TRBV9 CASSVGWGATEAFF TGTGCCAGCAGCGTAGGGTGGGGGGCCACTGAAGCTTTCTTT
NA TRBJ2-7 NA TRBV10-1 CASSEFRGAYEQYF TGCGCCAGCAGTGAGTTCCGGGGCGCCTACGAGCAGTACTTC
once TRBJ2-2 NA TRBV5-4 CASSKGENTGELFF TGTGCCAGCAGCAAGGGGGAGAACACCGGGGAGCTGTTTTTT
NA TRBJ1-1 NA TRBV7-2 CASSLTGLLNTEAFF TGTGCCAGCAGCCTGACGGGGCTGCTGAACACTGAAGCTTTCTTT
NA TRBJ2-3 NA TRBV4-3 CASSQVVGRPTDTQYF TGCGCCAGCAGCCAAGTGGTGGGCAGACCCACAGATACGCAGTATTTT
NA TRBJ2-1 NA TRBV27 CASSLTLPSQYNEQFF TGTGCCAGCAGTTTAACGCTCCCCTCTCAGTACAATGAGCAGTTCTTC
NA TRBJ1-2 NA TRBV27 CASSLRQGGFYGYTF TGTGCCAGCAGTTTAAGGCAGGGTGGATTCTATGGCTACACCTTC
NA TRBJ2-1 NA TRBV7-2 CASSFLGPGNEQFF TGTGCCAGCAGCTTCCTGGGGCCCGGAAATGAGCAGTTCTTC
NA TRBJ1-2 NA TRBV7-9 CASSLNYGDGYTF TGTGCCAGCAGCCTAAACTACGGGGATGGCTACACCTTC
NA TRBJ2-1 TRBD1 TRBV6-1 CASSETGYNEQFF TGTGCCAGCAGTGAGACAGGGTACAATGAGCAGTTCTTC
NA TRBJ2-1 TRBD2 TRBV5-1 CASSSKGLAGERRDEQFF TGCGCCAGCAGCTCGAAGGGACTAGCGGGAGAAAGGAGGGATGAGCAGTTCTTC
NA TRBJ2-3 TRBD1 TRBV7-9 CASSFVGTGITDTQYF TGTGCCAGCAGCTTTGTGGGGACAGGGATTACAGATACGCAGTATTTT
NA TRBJ2-7 TRBD1 TRBV5-6 CASSPTGVIDEQYF TGTGCCAGCAGTCCGACAGGGGTAATCGACGAGCAGTACTTC
NA TRBJ1-1 NA TRBV5-1 CASSLGSLNTEAFF TGCGCCAGCAGCTTGGGCAGTTTGAACACTGAAGCTTTCTTT
NA TRBJ2-1 TRBD2 TRBV13 CASSPGLAGEAYNEQFF TGTGCCAGCAGCCCGGGACTAGCGGGAGAGGCCTACAATGAGCAGTTCTTC
NA TRBJ2-3 NA TRBV4-3 CASSPSATDAADTQYF TGCGCCAGCAGCCCATCAGCCACGGATGCAGCAGATACGCAGTATTTT
NA TRBJ2-7 NA TRBV18 CASSSSDRLYEQYF TGTGCCAGCTCATCCTCAGACAGGCTTTACGAGCAGTACTTC
NA TRBJ2-1 NA TRBV18 CASSQTPGGLGNEQFF TGTGCCAGCTCCCAAACACCGGGCGGGTTGGGCAATGAGCAGTTCTTC
NA TRBJ2-1 TRBD2 TRBV7-9 CASSPGLAGVEQFF TGTGCCAGCAGCCCGGGACTAGCGGGAGTTGAGCAGTTCTTC
NA TRBJ2-5 TRBD2 TRBV7-6 CASSLRPSGGAGETQYF TGTGCCAGCAGCTTGAGGCCTAGCGGGGGGGCCGGAGAGACCCAGTACTTC
NA TRBJ2-5 TRBD2 TRBV10-2 CASAGGLRETQYF TGCGCCAGCGCGGGGGGCCTGAGGGAGACCCAGTACTTC
NA TRBJ2-1 NA TRBV14 CASSLRGGNEQFF TGTGCCAGCAGCCTGAGAGGGGGCAATGAGCAGTTCTTC
once TRBJ2-7 TRBD2 TRBV19 CASSAPRGTSGSYEQYF TGTGCCAGTAGTGCCCCCCGCGGGACTAGCGGCTCCTACGAGCAGTACTTC
NA TRBJ2-3 NA TRBV5-4 CASSPTTTDTQYF TGTGCCAGCAGCCCAACGACTACAGATACGCAGTATTTT
NA TRBJ2-7 TRBD1 TRBV27 CASSSTDRTYEQYF TGTGCCAGCAGTTCGACGGACAGGACCTACGAGCAGTACTTC
once TRBJ2-7 NA TRBV13 CASSDSETYEQYF TGTGCCAGCAGCGATTCCGAGACGTACGAGCAGTACTTC